These 10 T cell receptor beta chains were sequenced from one sample in a study of blood T cell repertoires in COVID-19. Sequencing was performed with immunoSEQ multiplex PCR; in TCRdb, only in-frame clones are kept and a portion is missing. Seen here are about 430,000 clones, about 88% observed once, and the top ten hold approximately 1.5%. The sample comprised PBMCs or T cells enriched from blood (not recorded which). These TCRs come from a woman aged 18-29 years who had been exposed to COVID-19.

This chain links TRBV18 with TRBJ2-7; 7 positions match TRBD1. V trimming: 4 bases; J trimming: 2 bases; junction bases outside the gene matches: 2. From germline, CDR1 is KGHSH and CDR2 LQKENI. This CDR3 spans 13 amino acids. This chain's CDR3 is CASSRGQAYEQYF. CDR3 DNA sequence: TGTGCCAGCTCACGAGGACAGGCCTACGAGCAGTACTTC.

This chain links TRBV2 with TRBJ2-3; 7 nucleotides match TRBD1. V lost 4 bases, J lost 3 bases, and 13 bases stayed unmatched. Germline V gene data show CDR1 as SNHLY and CDR2 as FYNNEI. CDR3 size: 17 residues. CDR3 protein: CASSADSWDRETDTQYF. The CDR3 DNA reads TGTGCCAGCAGTGCAGACAGTTGGGACAGAGAAACAGATACGCAGTATTTT.

In nucleotides, the CDR3 is TGTGCCAGCAAACGGGGGGCTGAAGCTTTCTTT. Its protein product is CASKRGAEAFF. The V call is TRBV6-5, the J call TRBJ1-1, with D perhaps TRBD1 (5 bases). This CDR3 is 11 amino acids long. Germline lookup yields CDR1 MNHEY and CDR2 SVGAGI. Trimming left V 7 bases short and J 6 bases short, with 9 bases between.

The chain links TRBV10-2 to TRBJ2-7; D possibly corresponds to TRBD2 (5 bases). Germline V gives CDR1 WSHSY, CDR2 SAAADI. The length of the CDR3 is 13 residues. V was trimmed by 3 bases and J by 4 bases, leaving 10 bases between them. The chain's CDR3 is CASSDLAPYEQYF. In DNA, the CDR3 is TGCGCCAGCAGTGATCTAGCCCCGTACGAGCAGTACTTC.

The chain recombines TRBV6-5 with TRBJ2-3; a possible D gene is TRBD2 (5 bases). Germline V gene sequence: CDR1 MNHEY, CDR2 SVGAGI. Trimming pared 2 bases from V and 0 bases from J, leaving 12 bases between. The CDR3 has 16 amino acids. The CDR3 bases are TGTGCCAGCAGTTACGCGGGCAGCCCGAGCACAGATACGCAGTATTTT. Protein: CASSYAGSPSTDTQYF.

The V call is TRBV19, the J call TRBJ2-2; D uncertain. Trimming took 6 bases from V and 4 from J, leaving 6 bases between them. This CDR3 has 12 amino acids. Germline CDR1 reads LNHDA; CDR2 reads SQIVND (reference sequence). The CDR3: CASRTFTGELFF. The DNA of the CDR3 is TGTGCCAGTAGGACATTCACCGGGGAGCTGTTTTTT.

The chain is built from TRBV7-6 and TRBJ2-1; D possibly corresponds to TRBD2 (6 bases). The CDR3 sequence is 14 residues long. CDR1 and CDR2 from the germline V gene are SGHVS and FNYEAQ. Trimming removed 3 bases at V and 8 bases at J, with 14 bases between. The CDR3 is CASSFGTRLHEQFF. In DNA form, the CDR3 reads TGTGCCAGCAGCTTTGGGACTCGCCTCCATGAGCAGTTCTTC.

V usage is TRBV2 and J usage is TRBJ1-5; D is possibly TRBD1 (6 bases). CDR3 length: 12 residues. Trimming stripped 10 bases from V and 6 bases from J, with 13 bases between. Germline V gene data show CDR1 as SNHLY and CDR2 as FYNNEI. CDR3 bases: TGTGCCACGACTCAGGGGACTCAGCCCCAGCATTTT. It translates to CATTQGTQPQHF. Full variable domain (remainder filled in from reference TRBV2 and TRBJ1-5): EPEVTQTPSHQVTQMGQEVILRCVPISNHLYFYWYRQILGQKVEFLVSFYNNEISEKSEIFDDQFSVERPDGSNFTLKIRSTKLEDSAMYFCATTQGTQPQHFGDGTRLSIL.

The V call is TRBV27, the J call TRBJ2-7; the match to TRBD2 covers 10 bases. CDR1 and CDR2 from the germline V gene are MNHEY and SMNVEV (reference sequence). The CDR3 is 15 amino acids. V shed 5 bases, J shed 2 bases, and the junction held 6 bases outside the gene matches. CDR3 sequence reads: CASSPGLAETYEQYF. As DNA, the CDR3 is TGTGCCAGCAGTCCAGGACTAGCGGAGACCTACGAGCAGTACTTC.

The V gene is TRBV7-2, the J gene TRBJ2-3; 8 bases agree with TRBD2. CDR3 size: 12 residues. Trimming at V came to 8 bases and at J to 5 bases, leaving 3 bases not matched to a gene. Germline lookup yields CDR1 SGHTA and CDR2 FQGNSA. The CDR3 is CASFGGGDTQYF. The CDR3 coding sequence is TGTGCCAGCTTCGGGGGGGGAGATACGCAGTATTTT.